This T cell receptor beta chain is drawn from a study of T cells in Graves' hyperthyroidism and ophthalmopathy. Study-wide findings and caveats: Stable hyperthyroidism was separated from ophthalmopathy by a model based on 13 V-J features.

Amplification yielded TCR beta CDR3 regions, with RNA transcripts as the source. Researchers ran a first-round RT-PCR on the TCR CDR3 using the HTBI primer set. Using its own MiXCR run on the multiplex PCR reads, TCRdb lists one record per CDR3 protein. The sample records a few hundred thousand distinct CDR3 sequences, less than 20% being singletons. This clonotype appeared a few times. Its antigen is unknown. The CDR3 loop spans 14 amino acids. Trimming shortened V by 5 bases and J by 0 bases, and 12 bases separated the two germline ends. The V gene's germline CDR1 is DFQATT and CDR2 SNEGSKA (reference sequence).

This sequence joins TRBV20-1 and TRBJ2-3; the D gene is possibly TRBD2 (5 bases). The source is a woman younger than 35 with Graves' hyperthyroidism that later progressed to Graves' ophthalmopathy. The source material was blood. CDR3 residues: CSAHGGYSTDTQYF. CDR3 coding DNA: TGCAGTGCTCACGGCGGGTACAGCACAGATACGCAGTATTTT.